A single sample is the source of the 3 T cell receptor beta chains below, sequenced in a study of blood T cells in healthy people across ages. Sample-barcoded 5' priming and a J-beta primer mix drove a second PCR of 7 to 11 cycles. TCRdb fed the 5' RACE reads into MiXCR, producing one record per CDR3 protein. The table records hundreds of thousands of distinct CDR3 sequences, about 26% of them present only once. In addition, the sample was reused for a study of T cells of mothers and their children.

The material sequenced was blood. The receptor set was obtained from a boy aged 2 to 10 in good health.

The CDR3 DNA reads TGCGCCAGCAGCTTAAAGTCAGCGACGGAGACCCAGTACTTC. Its protein is CASSLKSATETQYF. V usage is TRBV5-1 and J usage is TRBJ2-5; D is unresolved. In germline, CDR1 is SGHRS, CDR2 YFSETQ. V shed 2 bases and J shed 5 bases, with 13 bases lying between them. This CDR3 has 14 residues.

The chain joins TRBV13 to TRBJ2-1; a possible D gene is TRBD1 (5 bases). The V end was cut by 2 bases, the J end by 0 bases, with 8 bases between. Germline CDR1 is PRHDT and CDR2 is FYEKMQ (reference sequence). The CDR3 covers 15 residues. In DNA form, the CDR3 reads TGTGCCAGCAGCTTAAGGGGCATCTCCTACAATGAGCAGTTCTTC. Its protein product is CASSLRGISYNEQFF. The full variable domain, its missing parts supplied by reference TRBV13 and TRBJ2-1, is AAGVIQSPRHLIKEKRETATLKCYPIPRHDTVYWYQQGPGQDPQFLISFYEKMQSDKGSIPDRFSAQQFSDYHSELNMSSLELGDSALYFCASSLRGISYNEQFFGPGTRLTVL.

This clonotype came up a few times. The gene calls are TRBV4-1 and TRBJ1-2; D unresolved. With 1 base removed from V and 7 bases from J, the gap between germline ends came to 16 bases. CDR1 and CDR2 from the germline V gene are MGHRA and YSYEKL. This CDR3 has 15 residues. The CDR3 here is CASSQGVSVLRGYTF. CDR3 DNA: TGCGCCAGCAGCCAAGGGGTTAGCGTGCTACGTGGCTACACCTTC.